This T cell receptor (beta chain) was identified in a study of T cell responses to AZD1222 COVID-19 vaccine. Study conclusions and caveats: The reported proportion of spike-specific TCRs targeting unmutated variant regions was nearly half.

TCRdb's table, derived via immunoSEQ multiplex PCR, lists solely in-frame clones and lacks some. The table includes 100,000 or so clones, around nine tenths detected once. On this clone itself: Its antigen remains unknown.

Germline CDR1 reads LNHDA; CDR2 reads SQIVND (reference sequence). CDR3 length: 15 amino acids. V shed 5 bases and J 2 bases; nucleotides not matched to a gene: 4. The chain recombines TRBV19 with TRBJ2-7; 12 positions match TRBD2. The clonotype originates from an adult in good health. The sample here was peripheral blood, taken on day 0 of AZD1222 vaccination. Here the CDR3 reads CASSPLAGGPYEQYF. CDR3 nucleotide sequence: TGTGCCAGTAGTCCCCTAGCGGGAGGGCCCTACGAGCAGTACTTC.